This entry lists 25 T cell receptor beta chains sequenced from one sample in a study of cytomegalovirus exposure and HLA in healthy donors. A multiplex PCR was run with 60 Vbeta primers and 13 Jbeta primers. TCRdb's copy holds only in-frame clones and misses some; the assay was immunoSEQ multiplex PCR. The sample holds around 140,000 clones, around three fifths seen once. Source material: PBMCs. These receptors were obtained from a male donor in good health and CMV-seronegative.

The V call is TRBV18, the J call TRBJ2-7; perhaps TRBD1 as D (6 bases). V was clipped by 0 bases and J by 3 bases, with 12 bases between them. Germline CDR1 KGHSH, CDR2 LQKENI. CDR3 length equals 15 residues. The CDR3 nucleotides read TGTGCCAGCTCACCACCGTCGCAGGGGCGCTACGAGCAGTACTTC. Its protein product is CASSPPSQGRYEQYF.

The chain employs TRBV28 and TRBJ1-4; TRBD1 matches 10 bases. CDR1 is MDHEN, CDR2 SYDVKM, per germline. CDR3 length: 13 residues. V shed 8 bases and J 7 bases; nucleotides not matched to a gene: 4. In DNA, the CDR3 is TGTGCCAGCCGGGGGACAGGGGTTGAAAAACTGTTTTTT. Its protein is CASRGTGVEKLFF.

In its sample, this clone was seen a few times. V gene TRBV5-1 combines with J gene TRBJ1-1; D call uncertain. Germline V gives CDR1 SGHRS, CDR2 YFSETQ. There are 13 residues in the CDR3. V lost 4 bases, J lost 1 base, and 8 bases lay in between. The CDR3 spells CASSVSSNTEAFF. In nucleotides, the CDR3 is TGCGCCAGCAGCGTCAGTTCGAACACTGAAGCTTTCTTT.

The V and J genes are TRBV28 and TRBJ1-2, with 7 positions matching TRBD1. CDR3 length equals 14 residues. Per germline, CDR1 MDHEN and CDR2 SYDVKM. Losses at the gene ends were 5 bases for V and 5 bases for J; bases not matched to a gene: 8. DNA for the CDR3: TGTGCCAGCAGTACCCCGGGACAGCTTTATGGCTACACCTTC. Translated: CASSTPGQLYGYTF.

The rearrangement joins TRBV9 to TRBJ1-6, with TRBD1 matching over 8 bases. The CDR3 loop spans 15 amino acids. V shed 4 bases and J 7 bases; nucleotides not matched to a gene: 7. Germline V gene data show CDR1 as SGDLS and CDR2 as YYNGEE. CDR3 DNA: TGTGCCAGCAGCCCCCAGGGGGCTGAAAATTCACCCCTCCACTTT. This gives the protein CASSPQGAENSPLHF.

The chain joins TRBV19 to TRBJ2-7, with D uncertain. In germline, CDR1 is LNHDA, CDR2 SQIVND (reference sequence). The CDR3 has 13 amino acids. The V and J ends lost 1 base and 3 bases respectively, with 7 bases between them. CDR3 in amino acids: CASSIGTSYEQYF. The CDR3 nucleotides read TGTGCCAGTAGTATAGGCACAAGCTACGAGCAGTACTTC.

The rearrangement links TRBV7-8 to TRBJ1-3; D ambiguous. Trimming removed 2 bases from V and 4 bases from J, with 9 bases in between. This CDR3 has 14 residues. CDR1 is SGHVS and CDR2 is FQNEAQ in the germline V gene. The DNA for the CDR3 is TGTGCCAGCAGCTTACATTATGAGGGAAACACCATATATTTT. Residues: CASSLHYEGNTIYF.

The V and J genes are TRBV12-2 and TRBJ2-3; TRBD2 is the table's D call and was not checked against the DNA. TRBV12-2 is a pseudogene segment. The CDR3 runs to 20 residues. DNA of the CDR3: TGTGCAAGTCGCTTAGTTCCCAGCGAGGAGCTAGCGGGGGGCACAGATACGCAGTATTTT. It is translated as CASRLVPSEELAGGTDTQYF.

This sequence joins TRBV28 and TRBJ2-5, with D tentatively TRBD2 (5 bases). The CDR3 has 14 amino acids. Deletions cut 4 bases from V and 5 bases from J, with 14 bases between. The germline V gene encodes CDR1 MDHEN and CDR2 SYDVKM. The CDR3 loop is CASSSPGSRETQYF. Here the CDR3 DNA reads TGTGCCAGCAGTTCCCCGGGGAGCCGGGAGACCCAGTACTTC.

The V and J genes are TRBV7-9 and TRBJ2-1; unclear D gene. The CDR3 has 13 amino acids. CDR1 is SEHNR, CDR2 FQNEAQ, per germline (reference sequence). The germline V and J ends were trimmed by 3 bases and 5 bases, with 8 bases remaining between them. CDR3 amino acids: CASSLLGDNEQFF. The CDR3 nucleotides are TGTGCCAGCAGCTTGCTCGGAGACAATGAGCAGTTCTTC.

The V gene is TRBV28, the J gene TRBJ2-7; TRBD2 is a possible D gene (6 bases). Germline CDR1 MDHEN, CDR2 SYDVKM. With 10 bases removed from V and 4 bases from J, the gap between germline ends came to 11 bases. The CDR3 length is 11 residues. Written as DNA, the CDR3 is TGTGCCACTCAGGCGGGGTACGAGCAGTACTTC. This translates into CATQAGYEQYF.

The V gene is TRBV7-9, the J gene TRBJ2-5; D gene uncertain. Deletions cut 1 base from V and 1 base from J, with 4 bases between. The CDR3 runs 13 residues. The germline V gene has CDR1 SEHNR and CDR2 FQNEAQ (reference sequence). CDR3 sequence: CASSLVVQETQYF. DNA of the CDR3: TGTGCCAGCAGCTTAGTCGTCCAAGAGACCCAGTACTTC.

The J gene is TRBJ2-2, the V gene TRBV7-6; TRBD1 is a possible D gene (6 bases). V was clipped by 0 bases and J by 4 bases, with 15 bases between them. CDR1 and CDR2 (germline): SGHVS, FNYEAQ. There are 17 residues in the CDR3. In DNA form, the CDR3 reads TGTGCCAGCAGCTTAGCGCCTCAGGGGTCTTCCACCGGGGAGCTGTTTTTT. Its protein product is CASSLAPQGSSTGELFF.

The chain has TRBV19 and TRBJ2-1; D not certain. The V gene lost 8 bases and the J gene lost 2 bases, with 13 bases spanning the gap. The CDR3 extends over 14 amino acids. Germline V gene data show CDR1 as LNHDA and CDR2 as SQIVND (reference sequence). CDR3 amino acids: CASSTSVTYNEQFF. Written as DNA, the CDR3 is TGTGCCAGTTCTACCTCCGTTACCTACAATGAGCAGTTCTTC.

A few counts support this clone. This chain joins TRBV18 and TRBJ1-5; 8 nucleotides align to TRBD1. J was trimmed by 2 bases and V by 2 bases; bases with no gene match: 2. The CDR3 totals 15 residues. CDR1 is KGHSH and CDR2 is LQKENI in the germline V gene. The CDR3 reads CASSPTTGGNQPQHF. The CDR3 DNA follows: TGTGCCAGCTCACCAACGACAGGGGGCAATCAGCCCCAGCATTTT.

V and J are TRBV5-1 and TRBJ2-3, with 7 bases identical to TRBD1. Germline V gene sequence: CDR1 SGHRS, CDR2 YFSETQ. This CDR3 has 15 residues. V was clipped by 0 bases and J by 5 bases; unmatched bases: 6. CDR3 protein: CASSLARQGVDTQYF. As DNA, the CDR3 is TGCGCCAGCAGCTTGGCCCGGCAGGGGGTAGATACGCAGTATTTT.

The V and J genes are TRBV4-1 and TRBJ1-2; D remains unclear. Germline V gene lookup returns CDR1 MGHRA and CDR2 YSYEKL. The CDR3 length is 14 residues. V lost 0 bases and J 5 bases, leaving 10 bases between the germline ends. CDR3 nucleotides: TGCGCCAGCAGCCAAGATAGCTCCGTATATGGCTACACCTTC. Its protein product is CASSQDSSVYGYTF.

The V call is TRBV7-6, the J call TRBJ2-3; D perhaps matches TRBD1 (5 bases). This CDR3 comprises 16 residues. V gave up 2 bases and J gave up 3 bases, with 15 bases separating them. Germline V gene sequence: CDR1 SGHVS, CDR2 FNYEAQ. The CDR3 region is CASSLTPQGRTDTQYF. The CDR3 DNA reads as TGTGCCAGCAGCTTAACCCCGCAGGGTCGGACAGATACGCAGTATTTT.

This CDR3 is CASTLSGQQNYGYTF. The CDR3 DNA is TGTGCCAGCACCCTAAGCGGACAGCAGAACTATGGCTACACCTTC. The chain has TRBV6-1 and TRBJ1-2; D is perhaps TRBD1 (6 bases). CDR1 is MNHNS and CDR2 is SASEGT in the germline V gene. This CDR3 is built from 15 residues. The V and J ends lost 7 bases and 2 bases respectively, with 17 bases between them.

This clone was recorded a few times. The CDR3 here is CASSAGQGAGDTQYF. As DNA, the CDR3 is TGTGCCAGCAGTGCGGGACAGGGGGCAGGAGATACGCAGTATTTT. V is TRBV6-4 and J is TRBJ2-3, with TRBD1 matching 12 bases. V dropped 4 bases and J dropped 5; count of bases not matched to a gene: 4. The CDR3 is made up of 15 amino acids. CDR1 and CDR2 from the germline V gene are MRHNA and SNTAGT.

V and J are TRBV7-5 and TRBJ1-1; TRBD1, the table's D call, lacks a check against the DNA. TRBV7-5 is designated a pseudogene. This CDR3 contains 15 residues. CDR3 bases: TGTGTCAGAAGCCCAGGAGGACAGGTCAACACTGAAGCTTTCTTT. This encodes CVRSPGGQVNTEAFF.

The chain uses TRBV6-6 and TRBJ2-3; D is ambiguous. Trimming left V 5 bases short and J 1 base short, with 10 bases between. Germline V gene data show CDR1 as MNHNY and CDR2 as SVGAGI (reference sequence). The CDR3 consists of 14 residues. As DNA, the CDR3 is TGTGCCAGCAGTCGCAAACTGGGCACAGATACGCAGTATTTT. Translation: CASSRKLGTDTQYF.

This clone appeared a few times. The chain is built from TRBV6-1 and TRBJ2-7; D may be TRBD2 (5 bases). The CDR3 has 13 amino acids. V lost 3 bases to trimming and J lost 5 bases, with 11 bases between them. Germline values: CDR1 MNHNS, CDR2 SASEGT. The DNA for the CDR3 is TGTGCCAGCAGTGACAGGCCCGGGGACGAGCAGTACTTC. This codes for CASSDRPGDEQYF.

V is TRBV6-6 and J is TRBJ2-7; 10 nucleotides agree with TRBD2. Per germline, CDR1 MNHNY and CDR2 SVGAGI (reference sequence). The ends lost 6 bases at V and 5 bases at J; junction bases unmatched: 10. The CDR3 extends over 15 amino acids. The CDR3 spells CASRLLSGGLHEQYF. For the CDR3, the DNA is TGTGCCAGCAGATTACTTAGCGGGGGGTTGCACGAGCAGTACTTC.

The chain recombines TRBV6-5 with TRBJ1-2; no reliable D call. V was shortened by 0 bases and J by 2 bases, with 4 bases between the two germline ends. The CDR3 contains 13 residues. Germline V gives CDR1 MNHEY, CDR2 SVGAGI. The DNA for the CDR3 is TGTGCCAGCAGTTACTCCCCGAACTATGGCTACACCTTC. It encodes CASSYSPNYGYTF.